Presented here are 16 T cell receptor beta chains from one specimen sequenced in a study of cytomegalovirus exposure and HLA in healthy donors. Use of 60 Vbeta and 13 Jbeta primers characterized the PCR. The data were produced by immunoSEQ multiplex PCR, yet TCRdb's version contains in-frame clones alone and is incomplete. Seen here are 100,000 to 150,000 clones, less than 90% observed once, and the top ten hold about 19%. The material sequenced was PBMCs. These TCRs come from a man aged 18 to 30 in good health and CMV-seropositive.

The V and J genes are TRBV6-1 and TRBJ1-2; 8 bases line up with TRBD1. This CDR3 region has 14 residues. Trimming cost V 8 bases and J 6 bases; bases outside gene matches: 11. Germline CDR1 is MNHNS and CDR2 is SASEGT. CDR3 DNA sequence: TGTGCCAGCGCCCTCGGGCAGGGGGCGAATGGCTACACCTTC. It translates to CASALGQGANGYTF.

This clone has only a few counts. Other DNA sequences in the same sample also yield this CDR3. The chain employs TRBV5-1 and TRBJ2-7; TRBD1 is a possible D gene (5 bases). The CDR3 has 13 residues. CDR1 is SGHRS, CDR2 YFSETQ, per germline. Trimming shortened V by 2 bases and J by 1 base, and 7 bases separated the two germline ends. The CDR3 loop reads CASSLTGSYEQYF. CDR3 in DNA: TGCGCCAGCAGCTTAACAGGATCCTACGAGCAGTACTTC.

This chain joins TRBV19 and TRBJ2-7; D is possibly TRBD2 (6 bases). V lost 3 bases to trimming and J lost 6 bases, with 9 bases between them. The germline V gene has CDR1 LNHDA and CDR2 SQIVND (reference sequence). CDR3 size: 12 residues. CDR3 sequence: CASSMGGGEQYF. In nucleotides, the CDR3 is TGTGCCAGTAGTATGGGAGGAGGCGAGCAGTACTTC.

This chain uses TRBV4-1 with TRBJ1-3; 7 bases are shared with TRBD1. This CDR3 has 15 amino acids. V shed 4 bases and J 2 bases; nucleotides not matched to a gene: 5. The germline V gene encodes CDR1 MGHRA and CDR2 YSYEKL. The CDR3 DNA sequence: TGCGCCAGCAGCCCGCAACAGGGGCCTGGAAACACCATATATTTT. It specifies CASSPQQGPGNTIYF.

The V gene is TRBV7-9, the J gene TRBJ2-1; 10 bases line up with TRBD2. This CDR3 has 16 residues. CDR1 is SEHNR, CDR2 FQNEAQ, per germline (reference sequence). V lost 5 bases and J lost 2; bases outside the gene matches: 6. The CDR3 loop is CASSLSLAGAYNEQFF. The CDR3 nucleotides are TGTGCCAGCAGCCTTTCCCTAGCGGGGGCCTACAATGAGCAGTTCTTC.

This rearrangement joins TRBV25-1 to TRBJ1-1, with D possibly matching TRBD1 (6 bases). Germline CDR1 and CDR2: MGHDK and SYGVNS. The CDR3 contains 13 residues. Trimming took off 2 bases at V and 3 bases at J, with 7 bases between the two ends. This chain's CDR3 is CASSEGGHTEAFF. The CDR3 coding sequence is TGTGCCAGCAGTGAAGGGGGCCACACTGAAGCTTTCTTT.

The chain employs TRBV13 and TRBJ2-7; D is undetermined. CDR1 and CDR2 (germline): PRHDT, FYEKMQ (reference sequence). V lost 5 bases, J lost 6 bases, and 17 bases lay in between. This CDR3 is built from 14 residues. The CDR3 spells CASSRVQRRREQYF. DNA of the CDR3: TGTGCCAGCAGCCGGGTGCAAAGGCGCCGCGAGCAGTACTTC.

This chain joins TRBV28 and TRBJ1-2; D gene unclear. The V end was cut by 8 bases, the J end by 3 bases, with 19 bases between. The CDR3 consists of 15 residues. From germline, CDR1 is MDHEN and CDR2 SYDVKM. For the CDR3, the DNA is TGTGCCAGCGCCGGCGCCGGAGGCGCCGACTATGGCTACACCTTC. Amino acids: CASAGAGGADYGYTF.

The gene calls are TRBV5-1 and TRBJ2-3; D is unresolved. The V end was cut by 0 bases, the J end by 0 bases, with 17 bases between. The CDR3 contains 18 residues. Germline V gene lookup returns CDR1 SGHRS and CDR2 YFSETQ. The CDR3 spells CASSLELNPHPSTDTQYF. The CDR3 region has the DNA TGCGCCAGCAGCTTGGAGCTGAACCCGCACCCTAGCACAGATACGCAGTATTTT.

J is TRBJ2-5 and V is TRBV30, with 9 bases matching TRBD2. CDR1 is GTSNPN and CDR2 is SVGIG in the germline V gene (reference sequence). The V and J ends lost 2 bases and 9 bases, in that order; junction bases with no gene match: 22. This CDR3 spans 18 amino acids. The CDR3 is CAWSLSGGAGGVRRAQYF. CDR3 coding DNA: TGTGCCTGGAGTCTAAGCGGCGGTGCGGGGGGGGTTCGCCGGGCCCAGTACTTC.

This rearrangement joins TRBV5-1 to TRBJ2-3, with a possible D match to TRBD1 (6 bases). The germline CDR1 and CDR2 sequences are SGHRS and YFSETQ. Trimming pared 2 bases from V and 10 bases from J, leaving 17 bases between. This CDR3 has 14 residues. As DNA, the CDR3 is TGCGCCAGCAGCTTCCGGGACACTCTGGATCCGCAGTATTTT. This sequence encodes CASSFRDTLDPQYF. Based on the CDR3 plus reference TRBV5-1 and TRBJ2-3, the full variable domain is KAGVTQTPRYLIKTRGQQVTLSCSPISGHRSVSWYQQTPGQGLQFLFEYFSETQRNKGNFPGRFSGRQFSNSRSEMNVSTLELGDSALYLCASSFRDTLDPQYFGPGTRLTVL.

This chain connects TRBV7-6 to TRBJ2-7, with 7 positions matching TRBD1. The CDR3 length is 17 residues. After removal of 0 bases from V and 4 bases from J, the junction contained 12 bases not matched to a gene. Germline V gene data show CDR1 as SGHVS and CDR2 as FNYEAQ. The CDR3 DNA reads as TGTGCCAGCAGCTTAGCAGAAGGGGGCCCCCCCTCATACGAGCAGTACTTC. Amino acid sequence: CASSLAEGGPPSYEQYF.

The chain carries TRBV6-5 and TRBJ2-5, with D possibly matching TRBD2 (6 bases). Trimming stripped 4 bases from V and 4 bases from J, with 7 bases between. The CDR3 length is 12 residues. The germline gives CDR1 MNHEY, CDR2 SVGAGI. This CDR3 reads CASSSGGETQYF. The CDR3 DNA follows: TGTGCCAGCAGTTCCGGGGGAGAGACCCAGTACTTC.

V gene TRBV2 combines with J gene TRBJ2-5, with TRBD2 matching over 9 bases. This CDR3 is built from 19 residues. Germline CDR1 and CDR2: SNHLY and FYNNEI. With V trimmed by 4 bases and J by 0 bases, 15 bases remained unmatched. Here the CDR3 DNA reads TGTGCCAGCAGTGTCGTCGGGGGCGGGAGCGGGGGGTACCAAGAGACCCAGTACTTC. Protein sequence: CASSVVGGGSGGYQETQYF.

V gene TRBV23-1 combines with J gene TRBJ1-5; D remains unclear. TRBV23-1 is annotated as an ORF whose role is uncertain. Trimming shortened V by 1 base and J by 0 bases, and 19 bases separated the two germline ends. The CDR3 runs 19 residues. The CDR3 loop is CASSQCSRQGTHSNQPQHF. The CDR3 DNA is TGCGCCAGCAGTCAATGTTCGCGACAAGGCACGCATAGCAATCAGCCCCAGCATTTT.

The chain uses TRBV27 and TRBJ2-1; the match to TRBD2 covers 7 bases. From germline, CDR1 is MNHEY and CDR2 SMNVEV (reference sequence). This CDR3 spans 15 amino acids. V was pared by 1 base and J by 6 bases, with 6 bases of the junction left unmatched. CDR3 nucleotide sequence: TGTGCCAGCAGTTTATTCCTAGCGGCCCCCAATGAGCAGTTCTTC. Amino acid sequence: CASSLFLAAPNEQFF.